Following are 10 T cell receptor beta chains from one sample sequenced in a study of shared clonotypes between healthy human individuals. CD8 cells regarded as naive lacked CD45RO, were positively chosen for CCR7, and omitted terminally differentiated effector memory CD45RA+ cells. The data were produced by immunoSEQ multiplex PCR, yet TCRdb's version contains in-frame clones alone and is incomplete. The data show more than 2 million clones, just under 95% seen once. The specimen was naive CD8+ T cells sorted from blood. The receptor set was obtained from a man aged 18-30 years in good health.

There are a few counts of this clone. The V and J genes are TRBV10-3 and TRBJ1-2; a possible D gene is TRBD1 (5 bases). The V and J ends lost 9 bases and 8 bases respectively, with 13 bases between them. This CDR3 spans 11 amino acids. CDR1 is ENHRY, CDR2 SYGVKD, per germline. The CDR3 DNA sequence: TGTGCCATAACCGAGGGGTGGGGCTACACCTTC. This gives the protein CAITEGWGYTF.

The CDR3 loop reads CASSLDSRLAPGETQYF. CDR3 coding DNA: TGTGCCAGCAGCTTAGATTCCCGGCTAGCCCCAGGGGAGACCCAGTACTTC. The V gene is TRBV11-2, the J gene TRBJ2-5, with D possibly called TRBD1 or TRBD2 (5 bases each). V lost 0 bases, J lost 5 bases, and 19 bases lay in between. Per the germline V gene, CDR1 is SGHAT and CDR2 is FQNNGV. CDR3 length: 17 amino acids. Variable domain in full (rest from reference TRBV11-2 and TRBJ2-5): EAGVAQSPRYKIIEKRQSVAFWCNPISGHATLYWYQQILGQGPKLLIQFQNNGVVDDSQLPKDRFSAERLKGVDSTLKIQPAKLEDSAVYLCASSLDSRLAPGETQYFGPGTRLLVL.

The gene calls are TRBV15 and TRBJ1-1; D uncertain. The CDR3 is made up of 13 amino acids. From germline, CDR1 is LNHNV and CDR2 YYDKDF (reference sequence). V was shortened by 0 bases and J by 14 bases, with 16 bases between the two germline ends. The CDR3 DNA follows: TGTGCCACCAGCAGAGATTCGGCCCCCTTAAGGTTCTTT. Residues: CATSRDSAPLRFF.

The chain recombines TRBV6-5 with TRBJ1-1, with D possibly TRBD1 on 6 matching bases. Germline V CDR1 and CDR2: MNHEY, SVGAGI. The V end lost 5 bases, the J end lost 6 bases, and 13 bases lay between the germline ends. The CDR3 totals 13 residues. CDR3 sequence: CASSATGTAEAFF. The CDR3 DNA reads as TGTGCCAGCAGTGCTACAGGGACGGCTGAAGCTTTCTTT.

The chain recombines TRBV11-2 with TRBJ2-7, with D unclear. Trimming pared 1 base from V and 9 bases from J, leaving 4 bases between. Germline values: CDR1 SGHAT, CDR2 FQNNGV. CDR3 length: 10 residues. The DNA for the CDR3 is TGTGCCAGCAGCTTAGGCACGCAGTACTTC. Translated: CASSLGTQYF. The variable domain in full, completed from reference TRBV11-2 and TRBJ2-7, reads EAGVAQSPRYKIIEKRQSVAFWCNPISGHATLYWYQQILGQGPKLLIQFQNNGVVDDSQLPKDRFSAERLKGVDSTLKIQPAKLEDSAVYLCASSLGTQYFGPGTRLTVT.

V gene TRBV4-3 combines with J gene TRBJ2-7, with a tentative D call TRBD2 (5 bases). With 0 bases removed from V and 4 bases from J, the gap between germline ends came to 13 bases. This CDR3 has 15 amino acids. The V gene's germline CDR1 is LGHNA and CDR2 YSLEER. CDR3 coding DNA: TGCGCCAGCAGCCAAGATTGGGCCCGGGGTTACGAGCAGTACTTC. As protein: CASSQDWARGYEQYF.

In its sample, this clone was seen once. The chain uses TRBV2 and TRBJ2-7; possibly TRBD2 for D (6 bases). V dropped 5 bases and J dropped 0 bases, with 20 bases sitting between them. The CDR3 totals 17 residues. Germline CDR1 SNHLY, CDR2 FYNNEI. The CDR3 DNA reads TGTGCCAGCAGTTACCCAAATTGGAGGGAGGACTCCTACGAGCAGTACTTC. This gives the protein CASSYPNWREDSYEQYF.

The rearrangement uses TRBV5-1 and TRBJ2-3; D not certain. Germline CDR1 is SGHRS and CDR2 is YFSETQ. The CDR3 length is 22 residues. The ends were cut back, 4 bases at V and 2 bases at J, with 35 bases in the middle. This CDR3 is CASSHGPVDLSSFGSPTDTQYF. As DNA, the CDR3 is TGCGCCAGCAGCCACGGACCGGTTGACCTCAGTTCCTTCGGTAGTCCCACAGATACGCAGTATTTT.

Turning to this clone: This sample includes further DNA sequences coding for the same CDR3. J is TRBJ2-2 and V is TRBV6-5, with a tentative D call TRBD1 (5 bases). Trimming removed 4 bases from V and 5 bases from J, with 8 bases in between. The CDR3 consists of 13 residues. Germline V CDR1 and CDR2: MNHEY, SVGAGI. The CDR3 sequence: CASSSQGTGELFF. CDR3 in DNA: TGTGCCAGCAGTTCTCAGGGAACCGGGGAGCTGTTTTTT.

The chain uses TRBV6-5 and TRBJ2-7, with D perhaps TRBD1 (6 bases). Per the germline V gene, CDR1 is MNHEY and CDR2 is SVGAGI. V lost 6 bases to trimming and J lost 2 bases, with 14 bases between them. CDR3 length equals 14 residues. The CDR3, as DNA: TGTGCCAGCAGCTCCTTTGGGGGCCCCTACGAGCAGTACTTC. Protein sequence: CASSSFGGPYEQYF.